One T cell receptor (beta chain) is described in this entry. It lacks a known antigen. The input lacks base qualities; no much larger clone sits a single base away. These data are taken from a study of prognosis after radiotherapy for stage I lung cancer (dated by TCRdb to the early 2020s). Concerning the study at large: Between April 2018 and January 2019, roughly 18 patients with stage I NSCLC were enrolled in Nanjing, China. In more than 13 patients the disease was a newly diagnosed primary stage I lung tumor, whereas 4 to 6 had oligometastatic NSCLC following surgical resection of the primary tumor. Every patient was regarded as medically inoperable, because of comorbidities in some 12 cases and refusal of surgery in roughly 7 cases. The cohort included about a dozen men and roughly 6 women, with a median age of around 70 years and a range of roughly 53 to 85 years. Tumor histology was squamous cell carcinoma in more than 5 patients and adenocarcinoma in roughly 13. Using image-guided IMRT or VMAT, SBRT was delivered in 3 to 5 fractions at a biologically effective dose of at least 100 Gy. No patient received concurrent therapy alongside SBRT. About 20% of the 19 patients developed distant metastases after SBRT, at a median of around seven months; the other 15 showed no significant progression. The study profiled peripheral blood TCR beta repertoires from stage I NSCLC patients before and after stereotactic body radiotherapy and related them to distant failure. The study sequenced about 38 blood samples from about 19 patients, one before and one after SBRT per patient. Here is what the overall study found, with its caveats: Post-SBRT Shannon entropy and its change from baseline were lower in patients who developed distant metastases; baseline Shannon entropy was not associated with metastases. The study was limited by the small cohort and short follow-up, and independent validation of the study findings is required. After SBRT, the number of unique TCR clones decreased (median around 9,400 before versus 6,000 to 7,500 after; Wilcoxon paired P=0.011). TRBV and TRBJ usage frequencies reportedly varied with metastasis status, involving two V genes at baseline and about 10 V and two J genes after SBRT. All reported P values were unadjusted for multiple comparisons. No determination of tumor specificity was made for expanded TCR clones.

Compared with germline, V lacks 5 bases and J lacks 3 bases; bases without a gene match: 7. From its cysteine to its phenylalanine, the CDR3 spans 15 amino acids. The retained sequence is limited to the CDR3, 45 bases, with the frame set at the first base. Two rounds of multiplex PCR were used to amplify the TCR beta CDR3 region from genomic DNA. The first PCR round used primers specific to each TRBV and TRBJ gene, and the primer sequences were filed in Chinese patent CN105087789A. Universal primers were used in the second PCR round. The Roche High Pure PCR Template Preparation Kit was used to extract genomic DNA from frozen PBMCs. The libraries underwent paired-end sequencing with 151 bp reads on an Illumina HiSeq 3000. Processing in the source paper ran as follows. CutAdapt was used to discard raw reads that did not contain the multiplex PCR primer sequences. High-quality paired reads were merged into contigs with PEAR. MiXCR assigned TRB V, D and J gene segments to each contig by aligning to reference sequences. To remove sequencing errors, CDR3 sequences were clustered according to base quality and sequence similarity. Shannon entropy normalized by the natural log of productive TCR sequence number was used as the measure of diversity. One minus Shannon entropy divided by the natural log of the number of unique clonotypes was used as the definition of clonality. The Youden index of ROC curves was used to select progression-free survival cut-offs for repertoire metrics, and analyses were performed in R 3.5.3. The public reads were quality trimmed at Q25 with fastp and then assembled into clones with MiXCR by TCRdb, keeping productive beta chains. Rows with one shared CDR3 protein collapse into an entry with the most common genes and DNA. The V and J calls, along with clone size, are taken from TCRdb and not from the paper's own processing. The sample table lists some 25,000 distinct CDR3 sequences, under 40% of them with a count of one. The biggest ten clones account for less than 70% of the sample.

No patient had a history of other malignancies or prior chemotherapy or radiotherapy, and all had node-negative disease on CT and PET/CT. At each of two time points, six milliliters of peripheral venous blood were collected into EDTA tubes. Ficoll-Paque Plus density-gradient centrifugation was used to isolate PBMCs. Right after collection, samples were placed at -80 degrees C and kept there until analysis. The sequence derives from a donor older than 45 with non-small cell lung cancer. This specimen consisted of PBMCs, obtained before or after stereotactic body radiation therapy (not recorded which). The V gene is TRBV12-3 or TRBV12-4 and the J gene is TRBJ2-7; TRBD1 lines up with 10 middle nucleotides. For the CDR3, the sequence is CASSNPGQGYYEQYF. In nucleotides, the sequence is TGTGCCAGCAGTAACCCGGGACAGGGGTACTACGAGCAGTACTTC.